This T cell receptor beta chain was recorded in a study of lymphopenia after photon versus proton radiotherapy. The repertoire was sequenced with immunoSEQ multiplex PCR; TCRdb's copy has only in-frame clones and lacks some. The sample comprises 20,000 to 25,000 clones, approximately 81% of which are singletons, and approximately 18% rests with the top ten. This clone was seen once. Its antigen is not known. CDR1 SQVTM and CDR2 ANQGSEA come from the germline V gene. The CDR3 is made up of 13 amino acids. The V end lost 4 bases, the J end lost 2 bases, and 8 bases lay between the germline ends. Study observations and caveats: Post-nadir diversity loss with photons came from oligoclonal expansion, particularly CD8+ Temra cells. Photon-treated patients lost naive T cells and TCR diversity; proton-treated stayed stable.

The rearrangement joins TRBV29-1 to TRBJ1-4; D remains unclear. The sample here was peripheral blood, taken from a patient treated with photon-based radiotherapy. The receptor comes from a man in his 60s with pancreatic cancer. The CDR3 is CSVGWGTNEKLFF. As DNA, the CDR3 is TGCAGCGTTGGTTGGGGTACTAATGAAAAACTGTTTTTT.